This T cell receptor (beta chain) originates from a study of a mutant IDH1 vaccine in newly diagnosed glioma. Study background: Patients were started on vaccination 4-6 weeks after radiotherapy alone, or with temozolomide cycles. V12 came at week 35, V13 at week 47.

Note on this clone: The target antigen is unknown.

Repertoires were generated with immunoSEQ multiplex PCR, while TCRdb's copy carries only in-frame clones and drops some. The table records approximately 60,000 clones, 85% to 90% of them present only once. The V gene lost 2 bases and the J gene lost 0 bases, with 8 bases spanning the gap. Germline V lookup: CDR1 SGHDT, CDR2 YYEEEE. The CDR3 totals 14 residues. Regarding time point: week 35, safety follow-up. With topical imiquimod, each dose of the vaccine consisted of 300 ug of mutant IDH1 20-mer peptide. Eight vaccine injections were given to patients in weeks 1, 3, 5, 7, 11, 15, 19 and 23. The sequence came from a man aged 40-50 years with glioma. This sequence joins TRBV5-6 and TRBJ1-1, with D uncertain. The source was PBMCs, collected from a glioma patient whose treatment included an IDH1 peptide vaccine. CDR3 nucleotide sequence: TGTGCCAGCAGCTTTCAGGCTCTGAACACTGAAGCTTTCTTT. It codes for CASSFQALNTEAFF. Full variable domain (remainder filled in from reference TRBV5-6 and TRBJ1-1): DAGVTQSPTHLIKTRGQQVTLRCSPKSGHDTVSWYQQALGQGPQFIFQYYEEEERQRGNFPDRFSGHQFPNYSSELNVNALLLGDSALYLCASSFQALNTEAFFGQGTRLTVV.